Given below is one T cell receptor beta chain in context. No antigen is known for it. This record belongs to a study of monozygotic twins with inflammatory bowel disease. Germline CDR1 SGHTA, CDR2 FQGNSA. The CDR3 totals 14 residues. The study's findings and limits: By inverse Simpson index, TCRbeta diversity was lower in IBD patients than in healthy co-twins.

TCRdb reprocessed the 5' RACE reads, keeping one entry per CDR3 protein, no DNA. Here the sample table reports more than 300,000 distinct CDR3 sequences. The origin of this receptor is a human donor with ulcerative colitis or Crohn's disease, or a healthy co-twin of an affected twin (not recorded which). The rearrangement links TRBV7-2 to TRBJ1-1; TCRdb indicates TRBD1, and absent DNA this call remains unverified. What was sequenced was blood. The chain's CDR3 is CASSLISGGTEAFF.